Listed below are T cell receptor beta chains from one sample, sequenced in a study of cytomegalovirus exposure and HLA in healthy donors. Sequencing was performed with immunoSEQ multiplex PCR; in TCRdb, only in-frame clones are kept and a portion is missing. This table holds 55,000 to 85,000 clones. The sequenced sample was PBMCs. The receptors stem from a female donor in good health and CMV-seropositive. Each CDR3 is given with its conserved first and last residue. D genes are given only for firm matches.

D | J | V | DNA | CDR3
TRBD2 | TRBJ2-7 | TRBV27 | TGTGCCAGCAGTTTTAGGCGTTTTAGCGGGAGTAAGGCCGACGAGCAGTACTTC | CASSFRRFSGSKADEQYF
TRBD2 | TRBJ2-7 | TRBV6-6 | TGTGCCAGCACTAGACTAGCGGGAGACCACGAGCAGTACTTC | CASTRLAGDHEQYF
TRBD1 | TRBJ1-4 | TRBV18 | TGTGCCAGCCAACAGGGGACTAATGAAAAACTGTTTTTT | CASQQGTNEKLFF
NA | TRBJ2-7 | TRBV7-2 | TGTGCCAGCAGCTCCCCGGTCCGTTCCTCCTACGAGCAGTACTTC | CASSSPVRSSYEQYF
NA | TRBJ1-1 | TRBV5-1 | TGCGCCAGCAGCGTGGGCCCCCAGTTGAACACTGAAGCTTTCTTT | CASSVGPQLNTEAFF
NA | TRBJ1-2 | TRBV11-3 | TGTGCCAGCAGCTCCGGGTCGAACTATGGCTACACCTTC | CASSSGSNYGYTF
TRBD1 | TRBJ1-5 | TRBV28 | TGTGCCAGCAGTTTAACGACAGGGGGCGTTGGCAATCAGCCCCAGCATTTT | CASSLTTGGVGNQPQHF
TRBD1 | TRBJ2-7 | TRBV19 | TGTGCCAGTAGTATGAGACAGGGGAGGAACGAGCAGTACTTC | CASSMRQGRNEQYF
TRBD1 | TRBJ1-1 | TRBV14 | TGTGCCAGCAGCCAAGGACAGGGAACCATGAACACTGAAGCTTTCTTT | CASSQGQGTMNTEAFF
TRBD2 | TRBJ2-5 | TRBV11-3 | TGTGCCAGCAGCCCCAAGACTAGCGGGGTAACTAGTCGAGAGACCCAGTACTTC | CASSPKTSGVTSRETQYF
NA | TRBJ1-2 | TRBV4-3 | TGCGCCAGCAGCCAAGACGAGACAAGCAAACCCACCTATGGCTACACCTTC | CASSQDETSKPTYGYTF
TRBD2 | TRBJ2-1 | TRBV6-7 | TGTGCCAGCGGGGCTAGCGGGAGGGGGAATGAGCAGTTCTTC | CASGASGRGNEQFF
TRBD2 | TRBJ2-7 | TRBV28 | TGTGCCAGCAGCAGTCCTAGCGGGAGTATCTACGAGCAGTACTTC | CASSSPSGSIYEQYF
TRBD1 | TRBJ2-7 | TRBV18 | TGTGCCAGCTCACAAACAGGGGGCCCGAGCTCCTACGAGCAGTACTTC | CASSQTGGPSSYEQYF
NA | TRBJ2-5 | TRBV6-1 | TGTGCCAGCCAGACAGATCAAGAGACCCAGTACTTC | CASQTDQETQYF
TRBD2 | TRBJ2-6 | TRBV18 | TGTGCCAGCTCACGGACCTCTCTAGCGGGAGAGGGAGGGGCCAACGTCCTGACTTTC | CASSRTSLAGEGGANVLTF
TRBD2 | TRBJ2-1 | TRBV7-9 | TGTGCCAGCGGAACGGGACTAGCGGGGGGCGGCGACAATGAGCAGTTCTTC | CASGTGLAGGGDNEQFF
NA | TRBJ2-5 | TRBV13 | TGTGCCAGCAGCATCAGGGGAAAAGAGACCCAGTACTTC | CASSIRGKETQYF
NA | TRBJ1-3 | TRBV4-1 | TGCGCCAGCAGCCTGTTAGGGGCGGCTGGAAACACCATATATTTT | CASSLLGAAGNTIYF
NA | TRBJ2-7 | TRBV29-1 | TGCAGCGTTGAAATGCAGGACTACGAGCAGTACTTC | CSVEMQDYEQYF
NA | TRBJ2-3 | TRBV6-5 | TGTGCCAGCATGGATGGACAGCCCGGCACAGATACGCAGTATTTT | CASMDGQPGTDTQYF
NA | TRBJ1-1 | TRBV11-3 | TGTGCCAGCAGACCTACAGAGAACACTGAAGCTTTCTTT | CASRPTENTEAFF
NA | TRBJ2-1 | TRBV29-1 | TGCAGCGTTGAAAGCCTGGACAATGAGCAGTTCTTC | CSVESLDNEQFF
TRBD1 | TRBJ2-3 | TRBV28 | TGTGCCAGCAGGTCCCCAACACAGGGGTGGTCGACAGATACGCAGTATTTT | CASRSPTQGWSTDTQYF
TRBD1 | TRBJ2-7 | TRBV18 | TGTGCCAGCTCACCACCGGACAGGGGCTACTACGAGCAGTACTTC | CASSPPDRGYYEQYF
TRBD2 | TRBJ2-5 | TRBV6-1 | TGTGCCAGCACGGGACTAGCGGGAGGAAGAGAGACCCAGTACTTC | CASTGLAGGRETQYF
NA | TRBJ2-3 | TRBV7-9 | TGTGCCAGCAGCTTCTTTAGCCAAGATACGCAGTATTTT | CASSFFSQDTQYF
NA | TRBJ2-5 | TRBV7-9 | TGTGCCAGCTCCGATGGGAGTGTGAAGGAGACCCAGTACTTC | CASSDGSVKETQYF
TRBD2 | TRBJ2-3 | TRBV18 | TGTGCCAGCTCACCACTGACTAGCCGCCTCCGAGATACGCAGTATTTT | CASSPLTSRLRDTQYF
NA | TRBJ2-7 | TRBV15 | TGTGCCACCAGCAGACCAAGAGGGAATGACGAGCAGTACTTC | CATSRPRGNDEQYF
TRBD1 | TRBJ2-3 | TRBV19 | TGTGCCAGTAGTCCCCGACAGGGAGTGTATACGCAGTATTTT | CASSPRQGVYTQYF
NA | TRBJ2-7 | TRBV7-2 | TGTGCCAGCAGCAGCCAGCGCGGGGCGCAAAACTACGAGCAGTACTTC | CASSSQRGAQNYEQYF
NA | TRBJ2-7 | TRBV28 | TGTGCCAGCAATAGGACACCTCCCGAGCAGTACTTC | CASNRTPPEQYF
TRBD1 | TRBJ1-2 | TRBV7-2 | TGTGCCAGCAGCCCCAGGGGGACTGACACCTTC | CASSPRGTDTF
NA | TRBJ1-5 | TRBV15 | TGTGCCACCAGCAATCAGGGTGGCAATCAGCCCCAGCATTTT | CATSNQGGNQPQHF
NA | TRBJ1-4 | TRBV28 | TGTGCCAGCAGACAACAGGGATGGGAAGGAAAACTGTTTTTT | CASRQQGWEGKLFF
NA | TRBJ1-6 | TRBV2 | TGTGCCGGGAGGAGGGGTTCCTATAATTCACCCCTCCACTTT | CAGRRGSYNSPLHF
TRBD1 | TRBJ1-2 | TRBV9 | TGTGCCAGCAGCGCGGACAGGCCTGGCTACACCTTC | CASSADRPGYTF
NA | TRBJ2-7 | TRBV7-8 | TGTGCCAGCAGCCTTTCCGGTGCAGGGCTTTCCTACGAGCAGTACTTC | CASSLSGAGLSYEQYF
TRBD1 | TRBJ2-7 | TRBV6-6 | TGTGCCAGCAGTTACTCAGGGGGCCGAGTTGAGTACTTC | CASSYSGGRVEYF
TRBD1 | TRBJ1-2 | TRBV7-9 | TGTGCCAGCACCTATCAGGGACAGTTATCGAACTATGGCTACACCTTC | CASTYQGQLSNYGYTF
NA | TRBJ2-1 | TRBV15 | TGTGCCACCAGCAGAGATGGGAGCTATGAGCAGTTCTTC | CATSRDGSYEQFF
TRBD2 | TRBJ2-1 | TRBV18 | TGTGCCAGCGCCCCTAGCGGGAGTGGTAATGAGCAGTTCTTC | CASAPSGSGNEQFF
NA | TRBJ2-3 | TRBV19 | TGTGCCAGTGTTGGGCAGGAAATCACAGATACGCAGTATTTT | CASVGQEITDTQYF
NA | TRBJ2-5 | TRBV6-5 | TGTGCCAGCAGTTATGGGGGCCCCCAAGAGACCCAGTACTTC | CASSYGGPQETQYF
NA | TRBJ2-5 | TRBV6-6 | TGTGCCAGCAGTGACCCTCGCAGGGCCGGAGAGACCCAGTACTTC | CASSDPRRAGETQYF
TRBD1 | TRBJ2-5 | TRBV5-1 | TGCGCCAGCGGGGGACAGCCCAACGCGGGCGAGACCCAGTACTTC | CASGGQPNAGETQYF
TRBD1 | TRBJ1-5 | TRBV6-5 | TGTGCCAGCAGTGAGACAGGGAGCAATCAGCCCCAGCATTTT | CASSETGSNQPQHF
TRBD2 | TRBJ2-3 | TRBV18 | TGTGCCAGCTCACCACGGCTAGCGGGAGCAGATACGCAGTATTTT | CASSPRLAGADTQYF
TRBD2 | TRBJ2-1 | TRBV13 | TGTGCCAGCAGCGGAGACGGGGGGGGCTCCTACAATGAGCAGTTCTTC | CASSGDGGGSYNEQFF
TRBD1 | TRBJ1-5 | TRBV6-1 | TGTGCCAGTACGGGACAGCACCTAAATCAGCCCCAGCATTTT | CASTGQHLNQPQHF
TRBD1 | TRBJ1-1 | TRBV29-1 | TGCAGCGTTCTACAGGGGGTGATGAACACTGAAGCTTTCTTT | CSVLQGVMNTEAFF
NA | TRBJ2-7 | TRBV18 | TGTGCCAGCTCACCAGGAAGTAGGCGGGGATATACCTACGAGCAGTACTTC | CASSPGSRRGYTYEQYF
TRBD1 | TRBJ2-7 | TRBV5-1 | TGCGCCAGCAGCGCAGGGGGCTACGAGCAGTACTTC | CASSAGGYEQYF
NA | TRBJ1-2 | TRBV29-1 | TGCAGCGGGACTACTAACTATGGCTACACCTTC | CSGTTNYGYTF
TRBD2 | TRBJ2-5 | TRBV7-6 | TGTGCCAGCAGCTTTAGGGGTAGCGGGGGGACAAGAGAGACCCAGTACTTC | CASSFRGSGGTRETQYF
NA | TRBJ2-7 | TRBV7-3 | TGTGCCAGCAGCTTAGGGACTTCCTCCTACGAGCAGTACTTC | CASSLGTSSYEQYF